The 12 T cell receptor beta chains reported below all come from one sample, sequenced in a study of T cell responses to AZD1222 COVID-19 vaccine (dated by TCRdb to about 2021). The sample's time point label, decoded: baseline before first vaccination. To prepare the library, the immunoSEQ multiplex PCR assay was applied. TCRdb re-hosts the immuneACCESS table, in-frame sequences only. Its copies lack some clones; in the studies checked, an unresolved V gene accounts for under half of them, and the cause for the rest is not known. This sample comprises roughly 70,000 clones, 80% to 90% of them detected only once. Clones ranked in the top ten supply around 5% of the sample. Sequenced material: peripheral blood, taken on day 0 of AZD1222 vaccination. These receptors all stem from an adult in good health.

The chain employs TRBV5-6 and TRBJ1-3; 7 bases are a match to TRBD1. V lost 4 bases to trimming and J lost 0 bases; unmatched junction nucleotides: 10. Germline V lookup: CDR1 SGHDT, CDR2 YYEEEE. This CDR3 spans 17 amino acids. The CDR3 coding sequence is TGTGCCAGCAGCCCCCAGACAGGGTTTCGCTCTGGAAACACCATATATTTT. Protein product: CASSPQTGFRSGNTIYF. The whole variable domain, filled in from reference TRBV5-6 and TRBJ1-3, reads DAGVTQSPTHLIKTRGQQVTLRCSPKSGHDTVSWYQQALGQGPQFIFQYYEEEERQRGNFPDRFSGHQFPNYSSELNVNALLLGDSALYLCASSPQTGFRSGNTIYFGEGSWLTVV.

The rearrangement uses TRBV19 and TRBJ2-3; TRBD2 matches at 8 bases. Germline V gene data show CDR1 as LNHDA and CDR2 as SQIVND (reference sequence). The CDR3 length is 16 residues. With V trimmed by 3 bases and J by 0 bases, 5 bases remained unmatched. The CDR3 spells CASSILLAASTDTQYF. CDR3 bases: TGTGCCAGTAGTATTCTACTAGCGGCTAGCACAGATACGCAGTATTTT.

The V gene is TRBV19, the J gene TRBJ1-4, with TRBD1 matching over 8 bases. From germline, CDR1 is LNHDA and CDR2 SQIVND (reference sequence). The CDR3 has 18 residues. V lost 6 bases and J lost 6; bases outside the gene matches: 18. The CDR3 DNA follows: TGTGCCAGTAGCCGCCGGGACAGGAGGCTTTGGGGAGATGAAAAACTGTTTTTT. It encodes CASSRRDRRLWGDEKLFF.

This chain uses TRBV21-1 with TRBJ1-4. TRBV21-1 is deemed a pseudogene. The CDR3 totals 15 residues. The CDR3 protein is CASSKEVATNEKLFF. In DNA form, the CDR3 reads TGTGCCAGCAGCAAAGAAGTTGCAACTAATGAAAAACTGTTTTTT.

This clone was counted once. The chain employs TRBV5-5 and TRBJ1-4, with a tentative D call TRBD1 (5 bases). The CDR3 runs to 15 residues. Germline V lookup: CDR1 SGHKS, CDR2 YYEKEE (reference sequence). Trimming took off 1 base at V and 6 bases at J, with 13 bases between the two ends. DNA for the CDR3: TGTGCCAGCAGCTTGTGGGGGAATGTGGATGAAAAACTGTTTTTT. Amino acid sequence: CASSLWGNVDEKLFF.

The chain links TRBV12-3 or TRBV12-4 to TRBJ1-1, with D hard to call. CDR3 size: 12 residues. Trimming shortened V by 2 bases and J by 4 bases, and 5 bases separated the two germline ends. CDR3 nucleotide sequence: TGTGCCAGCAGTTTAAGGAGCACTGAAGCTTTCTTT. Translating gives CASSLRSTEAFF.

The genes are TRBV27 and TRBJ1-1; D is perhaps TRBD1 (5 bases). Trimming took off 5 bases at V and 0 bases at J, with 10 bases between the two ends. CDR1 and CDR2 from the germline V gene are MNHEY and SMNVEV (reference sequence). The CDR3 spans 14 residues. The CDR3: CASSPLGVNTEAFF. As DNA, the CDR3 is TGTGCCAGCAGTCCCCTAGGGGTGAACACTGAAGCTTTCTTT.

V usage is TRBV5-1 and J usage is TRBJ1-1; the D gene is possibly TRBD1 (5 bases). Germline V gene sequence: CDR1 SGHRS, CDR2 YFSETQ. The V gene lost 6 bases and the J gene lost 3 bases, with 12 bases spanning the gap. The CDR3 runs 13 residues. The CDR3 nucleotides are TGCGCCAGCATGCGGGGGGACGACACTGAAGCTTTCTTT. Protein product: CASMRGDDTEAFF.

This chain joins TRBV7-2 and TRBJ2-7; 10 positions agree with TRBD2. The J segment lost 0 bases and the V segment lost 6 bases, leaving 5 bases of the junction unmatched. CDR1 is SGHTA and CDR2 is FQGNSA in the germline V gene. The CDR3 consists of 15 residues. The CDR3 spells CASRARLAGSYEQYF. Here the CDR3 DNA reads TGTGCCAGCAGGGCAAGACTAGCGGGCTCCTACGAGCAGTACTTC.

The chain combines TRBV2 with TRBJ1-4; D may be TRBD1 (5 bases). This CDR3 spans 15 amino acids. The V and J ends lost 3 bases and 0 bases respectively, with 8 bases between them. Germline V gene sequence: CDR1 SNHLY, CDR2 FYNNEI. CDR3 residues: CASSDGGSTNEKLFF. The CDR3 nucleotides read TGTGCCAGCAGTGATGGGGGTTCAACTAATGAAAAACTGTTTTTT.

The chain has TRBV29-1 and TRBJ2-7, with no clear D. From germline, CDR1 is SQVTM and CDR2 ANQGSEA. V was shortened by 5 bases and J by 3 bases, with 8 bases between the two germline ends. CDR3 length: 11 amino acids. CDR3 DNA: TGCAGCGTTACGAGTAACTACGAGCAGTACTTC. Protein sequence: CSVTSNYEQYF.

The chain couples TRBV28 to TRBJ1-1; D call uncertain. Between the trimmed V and J ends, which lost 6 bases and 3 bases, there was a span of 5 bases. The CDR3 is 11 residues long. Germline CDR1 MDHEN, CDR2 SYDVKM. The CDR3 bases are TGTGCCAGCAGCAGCGACACTGAAGCTTTCTTT. Translating gives CASSSDTEAFF.